One and the same sample provided the 27 T cell receptor beta chains below, sequenced in a study of T cells after yellow fever vaccination. A single record per CDR3 protein comes from TCRdb applying MiXCR to the 5' RACE reads. The table records approximately 330,000 distinct CDR3 sequences, under 15% of them present only once. This material consisted of CD4+ T cells sorted from PBMCs, taken 15 days after the yellow fever booster vaccination. The receptors were gathered from a man between 18 and 35 years old who received the YFV17D yellow fever vaccine.

This clonotype was observed a handful of times. The chain carries TRBV24-1 and TRBJ1-5; 8 bases align to TRBD1. The CDR3 runs 17 residues. Germline V gene data show CDR1 as KGHDR and CDR2 as SFDVKD. The ends lost 4 bases at V and 9 bases at J; junction bases unmatched: 16. CDR3 loop: CATSDPLGQGPTWPQHF. CDR3 nucleotides: TGTGCCACCAGTGACCCCCTCGGACAGGGACCGACGTGGCCCCAGCATTTT.

The rearrangement links TRBV5-1 to TRBJ1-3; D gene unclear. The CDR3 extends over 14 amino acids. Germline CDR1 reads SGHRS; CDR2 reads YFSETQ. V lost 4 bases, J lost 4 bases, and 12 bases lay in between. This chain's CDR3 is CASSTGSQGNTIYF. CDR3 DNA: TGCGCCAGCAGCACCGGTTCCCAAGGAAACACCATATATTTT.

This clonotype was seen a few times. This chain links TRBV4-3 with TRBJ2-5, with 9 bases aligning to TRBD2. V lost 0 bases, J lost 4 bases, and 9 bases stayed unmatched. The V gene's germline CDR1 is LGHNA and CDR2 YSLEER. This CDR3 is 17 amino acids long. The DNA of the CDR3 is TGCGCCAGCAGCCAAGATTGGCGGGGGGGCTCGCGAGAGACCCAGTACTTC. It is translated as CASSQDWRGGSRETQYF.

This clonotype was found a few times. The chain combines TRBV7-3 with TRBJ1-1; D gene unclear. Per germline, CDR1 SGHTA and CDR2 FQGTGA. The CDR3 extends over 16 amino acids. Trimming stripped 2 bases from V and 5 bases from J, with 18 bases between. The CDR3 coding sequence is TGTGCCAGCAGCTTAGGGAGAAAAGCTCCTGGAACTGAAGCTTTCTTT. It codes for CASSLGRKAPGTEAFF.

This clonotype was observed a handful of times. The genes are TRBV6-5 and TRBJ1-2, with 7 positions matching TRBD1. The CDR3 sequence is 15 residues long. V lost 5 bases, J lost 4 bases, and 10 bases stayed unmatched. Germline V CDR1 and CDR2: MNHEY, SVGAGI. The CDR3 bases are TGTGCCAGCAGTCCCATCGACAGGGTTGTCTATGGCTACACCTTC. Protein sequence: CASSPIDRVVYGYTF.

The chain combines TRBV12-3 or TRBV12-4 with TRBJ1-6; a possible D gene is TRBD1 (6 bases). The CDR3 extends over 13 amino acids. Trimming took 1 base from V and 9 from J, leaving 7 bases between them. For the CDR3, the DNA is TGTGCCAGCAGTTTAGACAGGGTTTCACCCCTCCACTTT. This sequence encodes CASSLDRVSPLHF.

This chain connects TRBV6-5 to TRBJ2-2; TRBD2 matches 13 bases. V shed 5 bases and J 4 bases; nucleotides not matched to a gene: 4. The germline V gene has CDR1 MNHEY and CDR2 SVGAGI. The CDR3 totals 16 residues. CDR3 amino acids: CASSKGLAGLTGELFF. The CDR3 region has the DNA TGTGCCAGCAGTAAGGGACTAGCGGGGCTCACCGGGGAGCTGTTTTTT.

The gene calls are TRBV6-9 and TRBJ2-7, with 9 bases fitting TRBD2. The germline V gene has CDR1 MNHGY and CDR2 SVAAGI. The CDR3 loop spans 16 amino acids. Germline trimming cut 6 bases from V and 6 bases from J; bases unmatched to any gene: 15. The CDR3 coding sequence is TGTGCCAGCAGCATTAGCGGGGGAGAAGGACGCTCCGAGCAGTACGTC. As protein: CASSISGGEGRSEQYV.

The chain couples TRBV11-2 to TRBJ2-5, with 7 bases that match TRBD2. The germline V gene has CDR1 SGHAT and CDR2 FQNNGV. V shed 5 bases and J 5 bases; nucleotides not matched to a gene: 11. The CDR3 length is 15 residues. For the CDR3, the DNA is TGTGCCAGCAGCCCAGATGCCGGACTAGTGGAGACCCAGTACTTC. Amino acid sequence: CASSPDAGLVETQYF.

The chain combines TRBV5-1 with TRBJ2-2, with a tentative D call TRBD2 (6 bases). Germline CDR1 SGHRS, CDR2 YFSETQ. Trimming took 0 bases from V and 2 from J, leaving 8 bases between them. This CDR3 contains 15 residues. The DNA for the CDR3 is TGCGCCAGCAGCTTGGCGGGACTCAACACCGGGGAGCTGTTTTTT. This codes for CASSLAGLNTGELFF.

The V and J genes are TRBV3-1 and TRBJ1-1; D not resolved. Trimming removed 5 bases at V and 3 bases at J, with 16 bases between. There are 15 residues in the CDR3. Germline lookup yields CDR1 LGHDT and CDR2 YNNKEL (reference sequence). CDR3 residues: CASSSRQRTDTEAFF. CDR3 DNA sequence: TGTGCCAGCAGCTCACGACAACGGACCGACACTGAAGCTTTCTTT.

The J gene is TRBJ1-5, the V gene TRBV6-1; D is perhaps TRBD1 (5 bases). Deletions cut 10 bases from V and 5 bases from J, with 18 bases between. The CDR3 is made up of 14 amino acids. Germline CDR1 MNHNS, CDR2 SASEGT. The CDR3 DNA is TGTGCCACCGCACTAGGGGAGGTGGATCAGCCCCAGCATTTT. Translation: CATALGEVDQPQHF.

This chain joins TRBV10-1 and TRBJ1-2, with a tentative D call TRBD1 (5 bases). The CDR3 sequence is 13 residues long. Trimming took 3 bases from V and 5 from J, leaving 10 bases between them. Looked up from germline, CDR1 is WNHNN and CDR2 is SYGVQD (reference sequence). The CDR3 protein is CASSDGREYGYTF. The CDR3 DNA reads TGCGCCAGCAGTGACGGCAGGGAATATGGCTACACCTTC.

In DNA, the CDR3 is TGTGCCAGCAGCTTGGCGGCGGGGGCCGTGGGAAACGAGCAGTACTTC. This codes for CASSLAAGAVGNEQYF. The J gene is TRBJ2-7, the V gene TRBV5-4; D is perhaps TRBD2 (7 bases). The CDR3 extends over 16 amino acids. Germline values: CDR1 SGHNT, CDR2 YYREEE (reference sequence). V shed 0 bases and J shed 5 bases, with 18 bases lying between them.

Notes on this clonotype: A much bigger clone sits one base away, suggesting this may be a read error. The chain combines TRBV5-1 with TRBJ2-7; D is unclear. V lost 4 bases, J lost 2 bases, and 10 bases lay in between. The CDR3 is 13 residues long. CDR1 is SGHRS, CDR2 YFSETQ, per germline. The CDR3 protein is CASSQRGPYEQYF. For the CDR3, the DNA is TGCGCCAGCAGCCAACGAGGCCCCTACGAGCAGTACTTC.

The chain couples TRBV7-9 to TRBJ1-1; D is perhaps TRBD1 (6 bases). Per the germline V gene, CDR1 is SEHNR and CDR2 is FQNEAQ (reference sequence). This CDR3 comprises 15 residues. Deletions cut 3 bases from V and 9 bases from J, with 20 bases between. CDR3 coding DNA: TGTGCCAGCAGCTTTGGCGTGGGGGCCCGGGGGAAAGCTTTCTTT. It specifies CASSFGVGARGKAFF.

This clonotype was detected only a few times. The V call is TRBV28, the J call TRBJ1-4; D is undetermined. V was pared by 6 bases and J by 0 bases, with 14 bases between. Per germline, CDR1 MDHEN and CDR2 SYDVKM. The CDR3 runs to 16 residues. CDR3 sequence (DNA): TGTGCCAGCAGACCACCAAAAATTGCAACTAATGAAAAACTGTTTTTT. Translation: CASRPPKIATNEKLFF.

The gene calls are TRBV24-1 and TRBJ2-3, with 7 bases that match TRBD1. J lost 4 bases, V lost 1 base, and 7 bases had no gene match. Per the germline V gene, CDR1 is KGHDR and CDR2 is SFDVKD. CDR3 size: 16 residues. CDR3 amino acids: CATSDFKTGDPDTQYF. In nucleotides, the CDR3 is TGTGCCACCAGTGATTTTAAAACAGGGGACCCAGATACGCAGTATTTT.

The rearrangement links TRBV27 to TRBJ2-3; unclear D gene. CDR3 size: 13 residues. Germline CDR1 and CDR2: MNHEY and SMNVEV (reference sequence). V gave up 0 bases and J gave up 6 bases, with 7 bases separating them. The CDR3 DNA follows: TGTGCCAGCAGTTTATCGAGGTCGGATACGCAGTATTTT. It yields the protein CASSLSRSDTQYF.

V usage is TRBV7-3 and J usage is TRBJ2-3; 8 positions match TRBD2. The CDR3 covers 15 residues. Germline V CDR1 and CDR2: SGHTA, FQGTGA. With 5 bases clipped from V and 0 bases from J, the junction kept 4 bases outside the gene matches. CDR3 sequence reads: CASSTTSGSTDTQYF. CDR3 DNA: TGTGCCAGCAGCACAACTAGCGGTAGCACAGATACGCAGTATTTT.

This clonotype was observed a handful of times. The gene calls are TRBV6-2 or TRBV6-3 and TRBJ1-4; no firm D call. CDR1 and CDR2 from the germline V gene are MNHEY and SVGEGT. This CDR3 has 14 amino acids. Trimming removed 6 bases from V and 5 bases from J, with 13 bases in between. The CDR3 region has the DNA TGTGCCAGCAGGCGGGAGTTTCTAAATGAAAAACTGTTTTTT. It translates to CASRREFLNEKLFF.

This clonotype is a singleton in its sample. The chain couples TRBV6-1 to TRBJ1-1; D unresolved. Germline CDR1 and CDR2: MNHNS and SASEGT. The V and J ends lost 2 bases and 0 bases respectively, with 10 bases between them. CDR3 size: 15 residues. The CDR3 loop is CASSENKDMNTEAFF. DNA of the CDR3: TGTGCCAGCAGTGAAAACAAAGATATGAACACTGAAGCTTTCTTT.

The CDR3 protein is CASSPMGGSQYF. The CDR3 region has the DNA TGTGCCAGCTCACCCATGGGGGGCTCGCAGTATTTT. The chain carries TRBV18 and TRBJ2-3; D possibly matches TRBD1 or TRBD2 (6 bases each). Germline V gives CDR1 KGHSH, CDR2 LQKENI. The CDR3 extends over 12 amino acids. V was clipped by 3 bases and J by 10 bases, with 11 bases between them.

The chain combines TRBV29-1 with TRBJ1-1, with TRBD1 matching over 10 bases. The CDR3 is 12 amino acids. Looked up from germline, CDR1 is SQVTM and CDR2 is ANQGSEA. V lost 4 bases and J lost 5; bases outside the gene matches: 1. For the CDR3, the DNA is TGCAGCGTTGGGACAGGGGGGACTGAAGCTTTCTTT. Amino acids: CSVGTGGTEAFF.

The chain uses TRBV24-1 and TRBJ1-1; D is unclear. The germline V gene encodes CDR1 KGHDR and CDR2 SFDVKD. CDR3 length: 13 amino acids. The V gene lost 4 bases and the J gene lost 4 bases, with 9 bases spanning the gap. The chain's CDR3 is CATSERDCTEAFF. Here the CDR3 DNA reads TGTGCCACCAGTGAAAGGGATTGCACTGAAGCTTTCTTT.

The chain has TRBV4-2 and TRBJ2-7; TRBD1 matches at 9 bases. With V trimmed by 1 base and J by 0 bases, 4 bases remained unmatched. Per germline, CDR1 LGHNA and CDR2 YNFKEQ. The CDR3 runs to 16 residues. CDR3 coding DNA: TGTGCCAGCAGCCAAGTGGGACAGGGACTCTCCTACGAGCAGTACTTC. Translating it yields CASSQVGQGLSYEQYF.

As regards this clonotype: One end of the junction does not line up with germline, which may come from a read error. The chain is built from TRBV6-2 or TRBV6-3 and TRBJ2-7; a weak D match, TRBD1 (5 bases). The CDR3 is 13 residues long. Looked up from germline, CDR1 is MNHEY and CDR2 is SVGEGT. CDR3 in DNA: TGTGCCAGCACAGGGCGAGCCTCCAACGAGCAGTACTTC. It encodes CASTGRASNEQYF.